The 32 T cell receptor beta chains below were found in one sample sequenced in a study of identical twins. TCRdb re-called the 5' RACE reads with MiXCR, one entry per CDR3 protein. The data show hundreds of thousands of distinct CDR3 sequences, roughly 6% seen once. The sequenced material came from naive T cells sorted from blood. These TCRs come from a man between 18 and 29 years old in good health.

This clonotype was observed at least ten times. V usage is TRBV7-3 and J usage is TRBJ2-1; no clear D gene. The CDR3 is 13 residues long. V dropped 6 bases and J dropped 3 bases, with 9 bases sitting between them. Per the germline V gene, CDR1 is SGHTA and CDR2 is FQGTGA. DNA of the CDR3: TGTGCCAGCAGTAGGAATAGCTACAATGAGCAGTTCTTC. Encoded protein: CASSRNSYNEQFF.

The CDR3, as DNA: TGTGCCTGGAGTGTACTTTCTCTGGGGAGCGGGAGCACAGATACGCAGTATTTT. This sequence encodes CAWSVLSLGSGSTDTQYF. The chain has TRBV30 and TRBJ2-3, with D perhaps TRBD2 (6 bases). Germline CDR1 is GTSNPN and CDR2 is SVGIG (reference sequence). V was shortened by 0 bases and J by 0 bases, with 19 bases between the two germline ends. CDR3 length: 18 residues.

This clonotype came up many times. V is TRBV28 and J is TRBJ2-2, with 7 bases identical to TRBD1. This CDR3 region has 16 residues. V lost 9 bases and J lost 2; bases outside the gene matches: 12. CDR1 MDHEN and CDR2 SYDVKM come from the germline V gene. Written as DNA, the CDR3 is TGTGCCAGTAGTCGGTTGACAGGGTATAACACCGGGGAGCTGTTTTTT. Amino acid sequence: CASSRLTGYNTGELFF.

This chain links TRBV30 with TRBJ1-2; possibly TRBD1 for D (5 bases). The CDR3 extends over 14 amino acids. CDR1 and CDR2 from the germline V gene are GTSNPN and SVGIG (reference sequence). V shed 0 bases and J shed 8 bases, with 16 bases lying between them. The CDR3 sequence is CAWSVLMSGDGYTF. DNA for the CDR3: TGTGCCTGGAGTGTACTAATGTCCGGGGACGGCTACACCTTC.

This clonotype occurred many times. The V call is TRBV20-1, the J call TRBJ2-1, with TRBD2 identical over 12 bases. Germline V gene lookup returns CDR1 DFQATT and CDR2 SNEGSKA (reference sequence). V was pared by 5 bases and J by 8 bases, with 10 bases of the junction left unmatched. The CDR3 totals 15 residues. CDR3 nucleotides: TGCAGTGCTGCCTCATTCCGACTAGCGGGAGATGAGCAGTTCTTC. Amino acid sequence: CSAASFRLAGDEQFF.

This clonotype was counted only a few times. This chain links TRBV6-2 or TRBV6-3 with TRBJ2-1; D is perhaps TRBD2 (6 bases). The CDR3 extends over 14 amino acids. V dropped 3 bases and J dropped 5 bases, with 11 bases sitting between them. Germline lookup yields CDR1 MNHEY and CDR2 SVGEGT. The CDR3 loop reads CASSYWRGNNEQFF. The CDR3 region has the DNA TGTGCCAGCAGTTATTGGCGGGGAAACAATGAGCAGTTCTTC.

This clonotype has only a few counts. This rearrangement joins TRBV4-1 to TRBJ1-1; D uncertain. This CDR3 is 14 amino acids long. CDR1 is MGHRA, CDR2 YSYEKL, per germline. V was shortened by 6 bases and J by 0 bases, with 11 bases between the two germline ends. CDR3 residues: CASRGQVMNTEAFF. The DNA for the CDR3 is TGCGCCAGCAGGGGTCAGGTAATGAACACTGAAGCTTTCTTT.

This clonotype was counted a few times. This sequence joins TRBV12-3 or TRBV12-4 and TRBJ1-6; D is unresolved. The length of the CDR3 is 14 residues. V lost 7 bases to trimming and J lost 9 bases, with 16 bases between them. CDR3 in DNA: TGTGCCAGCACCATGGGAGGGTCTCGTTCACCCCTCCACTTT. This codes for CASTMGGSRSPLHF.

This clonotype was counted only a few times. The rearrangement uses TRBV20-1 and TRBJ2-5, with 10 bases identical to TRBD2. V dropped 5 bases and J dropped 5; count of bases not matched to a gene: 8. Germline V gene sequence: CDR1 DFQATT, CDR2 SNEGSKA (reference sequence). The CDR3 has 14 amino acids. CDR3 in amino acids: CSAGSGRARETQYF. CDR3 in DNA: TGCAGTGCTGGGAGCGGGAGGGCCCGGGAGACCCAGTACTTC.

CDR3 loop: CASSPDQGGRNYNEQFF. CDR3 bases: TGTGCCAGCAGCCCCGATCAGGGGGGGAGGAACTACAATGAGCAGTTCTTC. The chain is built from TRBV3-1 and TRBJ2-1; the D call may be TRBD1 or TRBD2 (7 bases each). Per germline, CDR1 LGHDT and CDR2 YNNKEL (reference sequence). The CDR3 extends over 17 amino acids. Deletions cut 4 bases from V and 3 bases from J, with 19 bases between.

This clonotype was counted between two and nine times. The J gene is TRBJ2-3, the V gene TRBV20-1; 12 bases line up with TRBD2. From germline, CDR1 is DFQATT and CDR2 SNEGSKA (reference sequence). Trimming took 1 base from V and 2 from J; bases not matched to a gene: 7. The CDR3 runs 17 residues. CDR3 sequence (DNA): TGCAGTGCTAGAGCGACTAGCGGGAGTCTCCCCACAGATACGCAGTATTTT. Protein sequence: CSARATSGSLPTDTQYF.

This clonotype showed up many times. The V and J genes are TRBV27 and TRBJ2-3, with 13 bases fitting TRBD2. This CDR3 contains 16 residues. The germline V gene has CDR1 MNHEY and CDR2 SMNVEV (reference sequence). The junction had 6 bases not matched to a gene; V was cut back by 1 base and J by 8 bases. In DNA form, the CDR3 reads TGTGCCAGCAGTTTATGGACTAGCGGGAGAGGGGGTACGCAGTATTTT. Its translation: CASSLWTSGRGGTQYF.

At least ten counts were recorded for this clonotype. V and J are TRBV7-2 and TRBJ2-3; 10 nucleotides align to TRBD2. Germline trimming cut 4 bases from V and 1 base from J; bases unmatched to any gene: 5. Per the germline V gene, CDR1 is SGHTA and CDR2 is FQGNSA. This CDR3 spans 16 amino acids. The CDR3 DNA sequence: TGTGCCAGCAGCTCTAGCGGGAGAGAGGGCACAGATACGCAGTATTTT. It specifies CASSSSGREGTDTQYF.

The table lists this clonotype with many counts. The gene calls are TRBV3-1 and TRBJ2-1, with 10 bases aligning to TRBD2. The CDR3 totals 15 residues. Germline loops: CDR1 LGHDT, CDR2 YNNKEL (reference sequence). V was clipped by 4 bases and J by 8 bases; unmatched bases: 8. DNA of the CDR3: TGTGCCAGCAGCCCTCGCCCTAGCGGGAGTCATGAGCAGTTCTTC. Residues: CASSPRPSGSHEQFF.

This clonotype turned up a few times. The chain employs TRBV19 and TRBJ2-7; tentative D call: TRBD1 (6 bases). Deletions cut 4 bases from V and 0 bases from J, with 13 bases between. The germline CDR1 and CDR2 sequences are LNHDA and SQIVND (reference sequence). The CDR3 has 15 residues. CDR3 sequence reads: CASSTAGTSSYEQYF. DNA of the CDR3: TGTGCCAGTAGTACCGCCGGGACAAGCTCCTACGAGCAGTACTTC.

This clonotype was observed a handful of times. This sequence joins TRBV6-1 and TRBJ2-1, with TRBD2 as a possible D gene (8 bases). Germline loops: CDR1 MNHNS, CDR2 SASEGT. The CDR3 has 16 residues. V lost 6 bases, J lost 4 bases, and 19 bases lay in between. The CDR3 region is CASSKGGGTEYNEQFF. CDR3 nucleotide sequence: TGTGCCAGCAGCAAGGGCGGGGGGACAGAATACAATGAGCAGTTCTTC.

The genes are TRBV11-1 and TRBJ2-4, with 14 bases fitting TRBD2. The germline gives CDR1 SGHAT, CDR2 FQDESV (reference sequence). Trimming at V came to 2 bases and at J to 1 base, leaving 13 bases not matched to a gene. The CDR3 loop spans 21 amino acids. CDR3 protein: CASSLSASTSGRAGAKNIQYF. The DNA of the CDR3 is TGTGCCAGCAGCTTATCAGCGTCGACTAGCGGGAGGGCCGGGGCCAAAAACATTCAGTACTTC.

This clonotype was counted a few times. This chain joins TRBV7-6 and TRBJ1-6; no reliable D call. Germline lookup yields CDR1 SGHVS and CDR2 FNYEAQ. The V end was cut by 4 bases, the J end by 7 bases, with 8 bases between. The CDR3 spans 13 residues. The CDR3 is CASSSGPNSPLHF. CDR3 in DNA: TGTGCCAGCAGCTCGGGCCCAAATTCACCCCTCCACTTT.

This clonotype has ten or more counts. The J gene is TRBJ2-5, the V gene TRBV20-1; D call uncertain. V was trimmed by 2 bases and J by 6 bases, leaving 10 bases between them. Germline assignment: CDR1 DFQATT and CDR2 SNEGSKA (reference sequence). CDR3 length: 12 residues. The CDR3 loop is CSARQLEQTQYF. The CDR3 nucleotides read TGCAGTGCTAGACAGCTTGAACAGACCCAGTACTTC.

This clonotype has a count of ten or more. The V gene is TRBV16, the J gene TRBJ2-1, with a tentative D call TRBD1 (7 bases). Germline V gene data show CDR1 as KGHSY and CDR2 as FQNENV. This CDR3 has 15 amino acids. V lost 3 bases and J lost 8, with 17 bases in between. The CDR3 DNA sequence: TGTGCCAGCAGCCACCCCGTTGACAGGGACTATGAGCAGTTCTTC. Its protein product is CASSHPVDRDYEQFF.

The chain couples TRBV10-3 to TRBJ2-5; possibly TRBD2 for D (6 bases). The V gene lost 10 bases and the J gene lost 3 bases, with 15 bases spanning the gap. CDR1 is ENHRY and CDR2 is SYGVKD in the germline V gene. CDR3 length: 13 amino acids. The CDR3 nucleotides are TGTGCCACCGGCGGGGCTTGGGAAGAGACCCAGTACTTC. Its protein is CATGGAWEETQYF.

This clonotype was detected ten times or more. CDR3: CATSASGTGGEFF. The CDR3 DNA is TGTGCCACCAGCGCATCCGGGACAGGGGGCGAGTTCTTC. The genes are TRBV24-1 and TRBJ2-1; 12 bases fit TRBD1. Unmatched junction bases numbered 8, after V lost 7 bases and J lost 14 bases. This CDR3 comprises 13 residues. CDR1 is KGHDR, CDR2 SFDVKD, per germline.

CDR3 region: CASSYVLAGPTDTQYF. CDR3 DNA: TGTGCCAGCAGTTACGTTCTAGCGGGACCGACAGATACGCAGTATTTT. The rearrangement joins TRBV6-2 or TRBV6-3 to TRBJ2-3, with 9 bases lining up with TRBD2. Germline lookup yields CDR1 MNHEY and CDR2 SVGEGT. J gave up 3 bases and V 2 bases, and 6 bases lay outside the gene matches. The CDR3 consists of 16 residues.

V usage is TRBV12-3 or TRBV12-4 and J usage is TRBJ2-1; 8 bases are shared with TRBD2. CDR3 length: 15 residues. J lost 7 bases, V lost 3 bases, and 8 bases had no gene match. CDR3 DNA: TGTGCCAGCAGTTTTTCAGCGGGAGATGGGAATGAGCAGTTCTTC. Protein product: CASSFSAGDGNEQFF.

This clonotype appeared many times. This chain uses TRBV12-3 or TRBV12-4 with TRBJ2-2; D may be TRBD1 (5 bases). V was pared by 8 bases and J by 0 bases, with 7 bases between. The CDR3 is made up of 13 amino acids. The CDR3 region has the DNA TGTGCCAGCGGGGCTTCGAACACCGGGGAGCTGTTTTTT. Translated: CASGASNTGELFF.

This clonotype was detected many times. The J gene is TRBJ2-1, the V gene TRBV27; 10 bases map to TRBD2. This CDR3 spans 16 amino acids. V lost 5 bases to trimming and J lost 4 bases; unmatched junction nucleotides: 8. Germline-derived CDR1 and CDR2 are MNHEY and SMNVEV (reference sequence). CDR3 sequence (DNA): TGTGCCAGCAGTCCCCGACTAGCGGGCCTTTACAATGAGCAGTTCTTC. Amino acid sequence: CASSPRLAGLYNEQFF.

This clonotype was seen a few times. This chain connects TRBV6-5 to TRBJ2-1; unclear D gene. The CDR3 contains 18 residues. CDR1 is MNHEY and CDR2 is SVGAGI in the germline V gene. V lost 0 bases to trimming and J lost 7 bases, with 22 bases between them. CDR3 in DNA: TGTGCCAGCAGTTACTCGGGCCTTTTGGGCGTTCAAAGGAATGAGCAGTTCTTC. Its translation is CASSYSGLLGVQRNEQFF.

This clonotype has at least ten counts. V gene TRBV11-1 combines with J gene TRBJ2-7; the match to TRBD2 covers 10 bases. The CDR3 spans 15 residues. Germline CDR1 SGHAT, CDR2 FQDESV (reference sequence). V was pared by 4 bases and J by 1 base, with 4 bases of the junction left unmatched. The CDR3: CASSSVAGGSYEQYV. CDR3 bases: TGTGCCAGCAGCTCAGTAGCGGGAGGATCCTACGAGCAGTACGTC.

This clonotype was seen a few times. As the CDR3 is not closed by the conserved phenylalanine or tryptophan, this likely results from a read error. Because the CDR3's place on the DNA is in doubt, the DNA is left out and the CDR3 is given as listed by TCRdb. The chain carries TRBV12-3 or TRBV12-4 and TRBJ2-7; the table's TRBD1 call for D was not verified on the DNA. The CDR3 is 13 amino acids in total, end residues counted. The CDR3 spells CASSNSLWTAPAI.

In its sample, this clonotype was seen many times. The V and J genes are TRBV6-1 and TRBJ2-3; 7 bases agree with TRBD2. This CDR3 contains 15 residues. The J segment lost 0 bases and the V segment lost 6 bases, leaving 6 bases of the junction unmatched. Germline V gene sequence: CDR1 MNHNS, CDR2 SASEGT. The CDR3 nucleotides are TGTGCCAGCAGCAACAGCGGGACTAGCACAGATACGCAGTATTTT. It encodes CASSNSGTSTDTQYF.

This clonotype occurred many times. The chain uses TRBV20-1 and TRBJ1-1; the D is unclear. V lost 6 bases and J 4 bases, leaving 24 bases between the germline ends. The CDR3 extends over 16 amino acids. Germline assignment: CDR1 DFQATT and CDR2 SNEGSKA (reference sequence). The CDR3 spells CSADSTQAGSSTEAFF. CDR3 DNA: TGCAGTGCCGACTCGACCCAGGCGGGGAGTAGCACTGAAGCTTTCTTT.

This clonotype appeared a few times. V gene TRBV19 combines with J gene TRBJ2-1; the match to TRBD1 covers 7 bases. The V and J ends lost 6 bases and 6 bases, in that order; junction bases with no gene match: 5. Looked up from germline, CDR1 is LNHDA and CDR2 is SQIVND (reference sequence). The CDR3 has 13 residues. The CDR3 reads CASRPTGFNEQFF. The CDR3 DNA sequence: TGTGCCAGTAGACCGACAGGGTTCAATGAGCAGTTCTTC.